These 20 T cell receptor beta chains came from one sample sequenced in a study of cytotoxic CD8 clonotypes in ibrutinib-treated CLL. Libraries were prepared by immunoSEQ multiplex PCR; TCRdb keeps only in-frame clonotypes and omits some of them. The sample has more than 150,000 clones; around 70% are singletons. The sequencing here drew on PBMCs, taken after 24 months of ibrutinib treatment. The receptor source for this set is a human donor with chronic lymphocytic leukemia.

V usage is TRBV5-1 and J usage is TRBJ2-7; D perhaps matches TRBD1 (5 bases). This CDR3 contains 14 residues. Germline values: CDR1 SGHRS, CDR2 YFSETQ. V shed 0 bases and J shed 6 bases, with 13 bases lying between them. CDR3 residues: CASSLDWGSLEQYF. The CDR3 DNA reads as TGCGCCAGCAGCTTGGATTGGGGCTCTCTCGAGCAGTACTTC. The entire variable domain, with the rest obtained from reference TRBV5-1 and TRBJ2-7, is as follows: KAGVTQTPRYLIKTRGQQVTLSCSPISGHRSVSWYQQTPGQGLQFLFEYFSETQRNKGNFPGRFSGRQFSNSRSEMNVSTLELGDSALYLCASSLDWGSLEQYFGPGTRLTVT.

The V call is TRBV30, the J call TRBJ1-1; 7 positions match TRBD1. The CDR3 consists of 16 residues. The V gene end was trimmed by 3 bases and the J gene end by 8 bases; junction bases not matched to a gene: 18. In germline, CDR1 is GTSNPN, CDR2 SVGIG (reference sequence). The CDR3 here is CAWSVYRGGVEKEAFF. The CDR3 DNA is TGTGCCTGGAGCGTATACAGGGGCGGCGTTGAAAAGGAAGCTTTCTTT.

Comments on this clone: An end of the junction differs from the germline gene, which may be a read error. V is TRBV6-4 and J is TRBJ1-2; D gene unclear. The CDR3 is 13 residues long. The germline V gene encodes CDR1 MRHNA and CDR2 SNTAGT. This chain's CDR3 is CASSVGSNSGYTF. The DNA of the CDR3 is TGTGCCAGCAGTGTTGGAAGCAACTCTGGCTACACCTTC.

The chain joins TRBV25-1 to TRBJ1-3; D is possibly TRBD1 (6 bases). There are 12 residues in the CDR3. V lost 7 bases and J lost 3, with 7 bases in between. CDR1 is MGHDK and CDR2 is SYGVNS in the germline V gene. This CDR3 reads CASTRGGNTIYF. DNA of the CDR3: TGTGCCAGCACCAGGGGTGGAAACACCATATATTTT. Using reference TRBV25-1 and TRBJ1-3 for the parts outside the CDR3, the full variable domain is EADIYQTPRYLVIGTGKKITLECSQTMGHDKMYWYQQDPGMELHLIHYSYGVNSTEKGDLSSESTVSRIRTEHFPLTLESARPSHTSQYLCASTRGGNTIYFGEGSWLTVV.

The rearrangement uses TRBV2 and TRBJ1-3; a possible D gene is TRBD1 (6 bases). The CDR3 is 16 residues long. In germline, CDR1 is SNHLY, CDR2 FYNNEI. Trimming pared 1 base from V and 0 bases from J, leaving 10 bases between. The CDR3 sequence is CASSEVGQISGNTIYF. The CDR3 DNA is TGTGCCAGCAGTGAAGTTGGACAGATCTCTGGAAACACCATATATTTT.

This clone was seen a single time. The chain recombines TRBV5-1 with TRBJ2-7; D is uncertain. Germline CDR1 reads SGHRS; CDR2 reads YFSETQ. This CDR3 has 15 residues. Trimming took off 1 base at V and 0 bases at J, with 11 bases between the two ends. The CDR3 DNA reads as TGCGCCAGCAGCTTGTACAGCCCGTCCTCCTACGAGCAGTACTTC. Encoded protein: CASSLYSPSSYEQYF.

The gene calls are TRBV7-9 and TRBJ2-1; D gene uncertain. The germline V gene has CDR1 SEHNR and CDR2 FQNEAQ (reference sequence). The CDR3 has 12 residues. V was trimmed by 3 bases and J by 7 bases, leaving 7 bases between them. The CDR3 loop is CASSFVGNEQFF. For the CDR3, the DNA is TGTGCCAGCAGCTTTGTGGGTAATGAGCAGTTCTTC.

The chain combines TRBV5-4 with TRBJ1-2; D is ambiguous. This CDR3 spans 15 amino acids. V lost 0 bases, J lost 4 bases, and 13 bases lay in between. Germline-derived CDR1 and CDR2 are SGHNT and YYREEE (reference sequence). The chain's CDR3 is CASSLDGAPGYGYTF. The CDR3 DNA reads as TGTGCCAGCAGCTTGGATGGCGCCCCGGGCTATGGCTACACCTTC.

V gene TRBV6-9 combines with J gene TRBJ2-1, with TRBD2 identical over 7 bases. CDR1 and CDR2 (germline): MNHGY, SVAAGI. V was pared by 4 bases and J by 3 bases, with 6 bases of the junction left unmatched. The CDR3 spans 15 residues. The CDR3 reads CASSSRLAGYNEQFF. The CDR3, as DNA: TGTGCCAGCAGTTCACGACTAGCTGGCTACAATGAGCAGTTCTTC.

The chain combines TRBV21-1 with TRBJ1-1; the table assigns TRBD1, which was not confirmed against the DNA. TRBV21-1 is given as a pseudogene. The CDR3 has 18 residues. The CDR3 loop is CASSKSGQRFGFSTEAFF. The CDR3 region has the DNA TGTGCCAGCAGCAAATCCGGACAGCGTTTTGGGTTTAGCACTGAAGCTTTCTTT.

This chain joins TRBV6-1 and TRBJ1-2; D gene uncertain. This CDR3 has 13 residues. V dropped 2 bases and J dropped 3 bases, with 7 bases sitting between them. Germline assignment: CDR1 MNHNS and CDR2 SASEGT. The CDR3 spells CASSERGHYGYTF. The CDR3 bases are TGTGCCAGCAGTGAACGTGGCCACTATGGCTACACCTTC.

This clone was picked up a small number of times. The V call is TRBV6-5, the J call TRBJ1-2, with D perhaps TRBD1 (5 bases). The CDR3 length is 13 residues. In germline, CDR1 is MNHEY, CDR2 SVGAGI. V was pared by 10 bases and J by 6 bases, with 18 bases between. The CDR3 bases are TGTGCCACCAGGGCTGAGGGTTGGGATGGCTACACCTTC. Translated, it gives CATRAEGWDGYTF.

Concerning this clone itself: The sample holds other DNA sequences that translate to the same CDR3. This CDR3 is CASSLGDSTTYEQYF. The CDR3, as DNA: TGTGCCAGCAGCTTGGGGGACAGTACAACCTACGAGCAGTACTTC. The chain links TRBV11-2 to TRBJ2-7, with 7 bases aligning to TRBD1. Trimming at V came to 3 bases and at J to 2 bases, leaving 7 bases not matched to a gene. Germline values: CDR1 SGHAT, CDR2 FQNNGV. This CDR3 region has 15 residues.

This chain joins TRBV14 and TRBJ2-7; D uncertain. The CDR3 is 15 amino acids. The V and J ends lost 1 base and 3 bases respectively, with 13 bases between them. CDR1 is SGHDN and CDR2 is FVKESK in the germline V gene. The DNA of the CDR3 is TGTGCCAGCAGCCAAGGCAACTCCCGCTACTACGAGCAGTACTTC. Translation gives CASSQGNSRYYEQYF.

V usage is TRBV28 and J usage is TRBJ2-7, with 8 nucleotides matching TRBD1. V shed 6 bases, J shed 7 bases, and the junction held 11 bases outside the gene matches. CDR1 MDHEN and CDR2 SYDVKM come from the germline V gene. This CDR3 comprises 14 residues. The CDR3 here is CASRMTGVPTEQYF. The CDR3 DNA sequence: TGTGCCAGCAGGATGACAGGGGTCCCTACTGAGCAGTACTTC.

The chain is built from TRBV7-9 and TRBJ1-2, with 7 bases that match TRBD1. V was clipped by 5 bases and J by 6 bases; unmatched bases: 15. The germline V gene encodes CDR1 SEHNR and CDR2 FQNEAQ (reference sequence). The CDR3 has 16 residues. The CDR3 here is CASSPFLDRDRHGYTF. The DNA for the CDR3 is TGTGCCAGCAGCCCTTTCCTAGACCGGGACAGACATGGCTACACCTTC.

The chain couples TRBV5-8 to TRBJ2-1, with 9 positions matching TRBD1. After removal of 2 bases from V and 6 bases from J, the junction contained 9 bases not matched to a gene. This CDR3 is 16 amino acids long. Per the germline V gene, CDR1 is SGHTS and CDR2 is YDEGEE. The CDR3 region is CASSFPQGANRNEQFF. In DNA, the CDR3 is TGTGCCAGCAGCTTTCCACAGGGGGCAAATCGCAATGAGCAGTTCTTC.

This clone was seen only once. V and J are TRBV5-1 and TRBJ2-5, with TRBD1 matching 10 bases. CDR3 length: 14 residues. Germline lookup yields CDR1 SGHRS and CDR2 YFSETQ. Unmatched junction bases numbered 5, after V lost 4 bases and J lost 5 bases. CDR3 sequence: CASSPTGGEETQYF. The CDR3 coding sequence is TGCGCCAGCAGCCCGACAGGGGGCGAGGAGACCCAGTACTTC.

The chain carries TRBV7-2 and TRBJ2-1; 7 nucleotides line up with TRBD2. The CDR3 has 16 amino acids. The ends lost 4 bases at V and 4 bases at J; junction bases unmatched: 10. CDR1 SGHTA and CDR2 FQGNSA come from the germline V gene. The CDR3 loop reads CASSSRGLVPYNEQFF. In nucleotides, the CDR3 is TGTGCCAGCAGCTCCAGAGGACTAGTGCCGTACAATGAGCAGTTCTTC. Looking up the rest from reference TRBV7-2 and TRBJ2-1 gives the full variable domain: GAGVSQSPSNKVTEKGKDVELRCDPISGHTALYWYRQSLGQGLEFLIYFQGNSAPDKSGLPSDRFSAERTGGSVSTLTIQRTQQEDSAVYLCASSSRGLVPYNEQFFGPGTRLTVL.

This chain uses TRBV7-8 with TRBJ1-1, with no clear D. Germline V gives CDR1 SGHVS, CDR2 FQNEAQ. The ends were cut back, 5 bases at V and 1 base at J, with 8 bases in the middle. The CDR3 runs 13 residues. This CDR3 is CASSRTRNTEAFF. CDR3 DNA sequence: TGTGCCAGCAGCCGAACAAGGAACACTGAAGCTTTCTTT. The full variable domain, completed using reference TRBV7-8 and TRBJ1-1, is GAGVSQSPRYKVAKRGQDVALRCDPISGHVSLFWYQQALGQGPEFLTYFQNEAQLDKSGLPSDRFFAERPEGSVSTLKIQRTQQEDSAVYLCASSRTRNTEAFFGQGTRLTVV.